The 26 T cell receptor beta chains reported below all come from one sample, sequenced in a study of beta chain features in type 1 diabetes. Regarding the study as a whole: When Type 1 diabetes patients were examined, their TCRB CDR3s proved moderately but significantly shorter in all four CD4+ subsets.

Their cognate antigens are unknown. The sequenced template was cDNA made from the entire isolated RNA. The method was immunoSEQ multiplex PCR; TCRdb's version includes in-frame clones alone and lacks a portion of them. The table has 300,000 to 400,000 clones, approximately 15% seen once; the top ten hold roughly 0.015%. Sequencing input: naive CD4+ T cells from blood. These receptors originate from a woman aged 18-29 years with type 1 diabetes.

There are a few counts of this clone. The same CDR3 also results from other DNA sequences found in this sample. This chain joins TRBV2 and TRBJ2-7, with 8 positions matching TRBD1. CDR3 length: 13 amino acids. Germline V gene sequence: CDR1 SNHLY, CDR2 FYNNEI. V dropped 9 bases and J dropped 3; count of bases not matched to a gene: 7. This CDR3 reads CASRQGTGYEQYF. The DNA of the CDR3 is TGTGCCAGTCGACAGGGGACCGGCTACGAGCAGTACTTC.

The chain recombines TRBV30 with TRBJ1-1, with 8 bases matching TRBD1. The CDR3 covers 12 residues. J gave up 4 bases and V 3 bases, and 1 base lay outside the gene matches. From germline, CDR1 is GTSNPN and CDR2 SVGIG (reference sequence). This chain's CDR3 is CAWRTGGTEAFF. CDR3 nucleotide sequence: TGTGCCTGGAGAACAGGGGGCACTGAAGCTTTCTTT.

This sequence joins TRBV5-1 and TRBJ2-2, with 7 bases identical to TRBD2. V shed 3 bases and J 3 bases; nucleotides not matched to a gene: 2. There are 14 residues in the CDR3. In germline, CDR1 is SGHRS, CDR2 YFSETQ. CDR3 sequence reads: CASSSGLHTGELFF. The DNA for the CDR3 is TGCGCCAGCAGCTCGGGACTACACACCGGGGAGCTGTTTTTT.

This clone was seen only a few times. The chain uses TRBV4-1 and TRBJ2-3, with no clear D. The CDR3 is 14 residues long. Germline V gene lookup returns CDR1 MGHRA and CDR2 YSYEKL. V lost 3 bases and J 5 bases, leaving 12 bases between the germline ends. The CDR3 region has the DNA TGCGCCAGCAGCCAGGCACTACACAAAGATACGCAGTATTTT. Encoded protein: CASSQALHKDTQYF.

This chain uses TRBV19 with TRBJ2-7; D possibly corresponds to TRBD1 (6 bases). Per germline, CDR1 LNHDA and CDR2 SQIVND (reference sequence). V lost 1 base, J lost 5 bases, and 12 bases lay in between. The CDR3 loop spans 14 amino acids. For the CDR3, the DNA is TGTGCCAGTAGTATAGTTCTGACAGGCGACGAGCAGTACTTC. Its translation is CASSIVLTGDEQYF.

Only a few counts were recorded for this clone. In DNA form, the CDR3 reads TGCGCCAGCAGTTTTGGGGACAGCGCCTCCTACGAGCAGTACGTC. This codes for CASSFGDSASYEQYV. This chain connects TRBV5-1 to TRBJ2-7; TRBD1 matches 7 bases. Germline CDR1 is SGHRS and CDR2 is YFSETQ. V lost 5 bases to trimming and J lost 0 bases; unmatched junction nucleotides: 8. The CDR3 runs to 15 residues.

This clone was seen a handful of times. This rearrangement joins TRBV5-1 to TRBJ2-7; 7 nucleotides line up with TRBD1. This CDR3 comprises 14 residues. Germline V gene sequence: CDR1 SGHRS, CDR2 YFSETQ. Trimming cost V 2 bases and J 2 bases; bases outside gene matches: 4. CDR3 sequence (DNA): TGCGCCAGCAGCTTACGACAGGGAGCCTACGAGCAGTACTTC. Its protein is CASSLRQGAYEQYF.

This CDR3 reads CATTVTLNTEAFF. The CDR3 DNA is TGTGCCACCACGGTCACTCTGAACACTGAAGCTTTCTTT. The chain has TRBV7-2 and TRBJ1-1; D is unresolved. Germline V lookup: CDR1 SGHTA, CDR2 FQGNSA. Trimming removed 10 bases at V and 0 bases at J, with 12 bases between. The CDR3 is made up of 13 amino acids.

V usage is TRBV5-4 and J usage is TRBJ2-1, with 7 bases matching TRBD2. Germline assignment: CDR1 SGHNT and CDR2 YYREEE (reference sequence). V shed 4 bases, J shed 5 bases, and the junction held 6 bases outside the gene matches. CDR3 length: 14 residues. In nucleotides, the CDR3 is TGTGCCAGCAGCGGCGGGAGTAACAACAATGAGCAGTTCTTC. It yields the protein CASSGGSNNNEQFF.

The genes are TRBV11-2 and TRBJ2-1; 12 nucleotides match TRBD1. The CDR3 totals 17 residues. J gave up 4 bases and V 2 bases, and 6 bases lay outside the gene matches. Germline lookup yields CDR1 SGHAT and CDR2 FQNNGV. The CDR3 bases are TGTGCCAGCAGCTTAAGGGGGACAGGGGGCAGGTACAATGAGCAGTTCTTC. Translating gives CASSLRGTGGRYNEQFF.

The chain joins TRBV7-9 to TRBJ2-7; TRBD2 matches at 7 bases. J was trimmed by 6 bases and V by 4 bases; bases with no gene match: 12. The CDR3 has 15 residues. Germline assignment: CDR1 SEHNR and CDR2 FQNEAQ (reference sequence). CDR3 region: CASSSSGGNSGEQYV. CDR3 DNA: TGTGCCAGCAGCTCCTCGGGGGGTAATTCCGGCGAGCAGTACGTC.

This clone was seen a handful of times. This chain uses TRBV18 with TRBJ2-7; 11 bases are shared with TRBD2. The ends lost 5 bases at V and 5 bases at J; junction bases unmatched: 5. CDR3 length: 14 residues. Germline V lookup: CDR1 KGHSH, CDR2 LQKENI. CDR3 in amino acids: CASSGTSGSHEQYV. CDR3 DNA sequence: TGTGCCAGCTCAGGGACTAGCGGATCACACGAGCAGTACGTC.

CDR3 sequence reads: CASSPVGLAGVTDTQYF. The CDR3 DNA reads as TGTGCCAGCAGCCCCGTGGGCCTAGCGGGAGTCACAGATACGCAGTATTTT. This chain links TRBV28 with TRBJ2-3; 10 nucleotides line up with TRBD2. The CDR3 loop spans 17 amino acids. Losses at the gene ends were 6 bases for V and 2 bases for J; bases not matched to a gene: 11. Germline loops: CDR1 MDHEN, CDR2 SYDVKM.

The chain recombines TRBV4-3 with TRBJ2-1; tentatively, D is TRBD2 (6 bases). Per the germline V gene, CDR1 is LGHNA and CDR2 is YSLEER. CDR3 length equals 14 residues. V was shortened by 0 bases and J by 8 bases, with 11 bases between the two germline ends. CDR3 nucleotide sequence: TGCGCCAGCAGCCAAGATAGGAGGGAGGATGAGCAGTTCTTC. Its translation is CASSQDRREDEQFF.

This clone was counted a few times. This sequence joins TRBV25-1 and TRBJ2-7, with 8 bases matching TRBD2. CDR1 is MGHDK and CDR2 is SYGVNS in the germline V gene. J gave up 9 bases and V 4 bases, and 8 bases lay outside the gene matches. This CDR3 comprises 13 residues. CDR3 protein: CASSGGLGERQYV. The CDR3 DNA sequence: TGTGCCAGCAGTGGGGGACTAGGAGAACGGCAGTACGTC.

This clone was counted a few times. The gene calls are TRBV27 and TRBJ2-5; D not certain. The length of the CDR3 is 14 residues. Between the trimmed V and J ends, which lost 9 bases and 1 base, there was a span of 15 bases. Germline CDR1 and CDR2: MNHEY and SMNVEV (reference sequence). CDR3 coding DNA: TGTGCCAGATTACCGTGGGCAGTCCAAGAGACCCAGTACTTC. Its protein is CARLPWAVQETQYF.

The J gene is TRBJ1-1, the V gene TRBV5-1; D is unclear. Germline-derived CDR1 and CDR2 are SGHRS and YFSETQ. The CDR3 consists of 15 residues. Trimming cost V 4 bases and J 3 bases, with 16 bases left between them. DNA for the CDR3: TGCGCCAGCAGCCCAGGATTTGACCGAGACACTGAAGCTTTCTTT. Protein sequence: CASSPGFDRDTEAFF.

In its sample, this clone was seen a few times. J is TRBJ2-1 and V is TRBV29-1, with 7 nucleotides matching TRBD1. In germline, CDR1 is SQVTM, CDR2 ANQGSEA. The CDR3 loop spans 16 amino acids. The ends lost 4 bases at V and 4 bases at J; junction bases unmatched: 13. The CDR3 spells CSVAPRQGRTYNEQFF. DNA for the CDR3: TGCAGCGTTGCCCCCCGACAGGGCCGGACTTACAATGAGCAGTTCTTC.

The J gene is TRBJ2-5, the V gene TRBV10-2; possible D gene TRBD2, 7 bases. The V end was cut by 10 bases, the J end by 2 bases, with 11 bases between. The CDR3 runs 12 residues. The germline gives CDR1 WSHSY, CDR2 SAAADI. The CDR3, as DNA: TGCGCCACCCGGGGGGCACAAGAGACCCAGTACTTC. Translated: CATRGAQETQYF.

The V and J genes are TRBV11-2 and TRBJ2-7; no reliable D call. The CDR3 length is 13 residues. V was pared by 0 bases and J by 2 bases, with 5 bases between. Germline CDR1 and CDR2: SGHAT and FQNNGV. The CDR3 is CASSLEEPYEQYF. The CDR3 region has the DNA TGTGCCAGCAGCTTAGAAGAGCCCTACGAGCAGTACTTC.

This clone was counted between two and nine times. The chain links TRBV4-1 to TRBJ2-7; D might be TRBD2 (5 bases). V was pared by 0 bases and J by 6 bases, with 24 bases between. CDR1 is MGHRA and CDR2 is YSYEKL in the germline V gene. There are 18 residues in the CDR3. CDR3 protein: CASSQDPVRADRGGEQYF. Here the CDR3 DNA reads TGCGCCAGCAGCCAAGATCCAGTACGAGCCGACCGGGGTGGCGAGCAGTACTTC.

There are a few counts of this clone. This rearrangement joins TRBV5-1 to TRBJ1-2; 8 bases map to TRBD1. V shed 0 bases and J 4 bases; nucleotides not matched to a gene: 5. The CDR3 spans 15 residues. CDR1 SGHRS and CDR2 YFSETQ come from the germline V gene. The CDR3 DNA is TGCGCCAGCAGCTTGGATTTTGGGACAGGCTATGGCTACACCTTC. It is translated as CASSLDFGTGYGYTF.

V usage is TRBV5-4 and J usage is TRBJ2-1; 8 bases match TRBD2. This CDR3 comprises 15 residues. The germline V gene has CDR1 SGHNT and CDR2 YYREEE (reference sequence). After removal of 4 bases from V and 8 bases from J, the junction contained 11 bases not matched to a gene. CDR3 nucleotide sequence: TGTGCCAGCAGCCCCCCGCCAGCGGGAGTCGATGAGCAGTTCTTC. Its translation: CASSPPPAGVDEQFF. Looking up the rest from reference TRBV5-4 and TRBJ2-1 gives the full variable domain: ETGVTQSPTHLIKTRGQQVTLRCSSQSGHNTVSWYQQALGQGPQFIFQYYREEENGRGNFPPRFSGLQFPNYSSELNVNALELDDSALYLCASSPPPAGVDEQFFGPGTRLTVL.

J is TRBJ2-5 and V is TRBV4-2; unclear D gene. CDR1 is LGHNA and CDR2 is YNFKEQ in the germline V gene. Trimming took 1 base from V and 3 from J, leaving 6 bases between them. The CDR3 runs to 13 residues. The CDR3 reads CASSQGLKETQYF. CDR3 sequence (DNA): TGTGCCAGCAGCCAAGGACTGAAAGAGACCCAGTACTTC.

The rearrangement joins TRBV6-5 to TRBJ1-2; 8 bases agree with TRBD1. Unmatched junction bases numbered 3, after V lost 8 bases and J lost 7 bases. This CDR3 contains 11 residues. Looked up from germline, CDR1 is MNHEY and CDR2 is SVGAGI. CDR3 region: CASGQGIGYTF. As DNA, the CDR3 is TGTGCCAGCGGACAGGGCATTGGCTACACCTTC.

The table lists this clone with a few counts. The chain employs TRBV6-5 and TRBJ1-2; 7 bases align to TRBD1. Unmatched junction bases numbered 7, after V lost 2 bases and J lost 4 bases. The CDR3 consists of 15 residues. The germline V gene encodes CDR1 MNHEY and CDR2 SVGAGI. CDR3 in amino acids: CASSYTDRAAYGYTF. CDR3 bases: TGTGCCAGCAGTTACACCGACAGGGCGGCCTATGGCTACACCTTC.